This TCR beta chain was sequenced in a study of CD8 T cells in Susac syndrome. About the study: When blood was collected, patients with Susac syndrome were therapy-naive, were taking corticosteroids, or were receiving intravenous immunoglobulin alone.

The V gene's germline CDR1 is LNHNV and CDR2 YYDKDF (reference sequence). This CDR3 has 15 residues. J was trimmed by 6 bases and V by 3 bases; bases with no gene match: 7. The RNA, about 0.45 to 1 ug, was put through reverse transcription using random hexamers. Amplification of TCR beta CDR3 by immunoSEQ multiplex PCR spanned 54 Vbeta and 13 Jbeta. TCRdb ran MiXCR on the immunoSEQ multiplex PCR reads and lists one entry per CDR3 protein. Of about 94,000 distinct CDR3 sequences in the sample, 90% to 95% were seen once. TCR beta sequences were obtained from blood CD8+ and CD4+ T cells. Susac syndrome patients met recently defined diagnostic criteria for definite or probable disease.

The source is a human donor with Susac syndrome. The material sequenced was CD4+ T cells from PBMCs. J is TRBJ2-2 and V is TRBV15; 7 bases agree with TRBD1. This CDR3 reads CATSSSGTAPGELFF. The CDR3 region has the DNA TGTGCCACCAGCAGCTCCGGGACAGCCCCCGGGGAGCTGTTTTTT.